A single sample is the source of the 4 T cell receptor beta chains below, sequenced in a study of cytomegalovirus exposure and HLA in healthy donors. The repertoire was sequenced with immunoSEQ multiplex PCR; TCRdb's copy has only in-frame clones and lacks some. The sample includes approximately 110,000 clones, almost 90% seen only once; the top ten take 2% to 2.5%. Source material: PBMCs. The receptors originated from a woman younger than 35 in good health and CMV-seronegative.

This rearrangement joins TRBV19 to TRBJ2-7, with 8 bases identical to TRBD1. V lost 9 bases and J lost 2; bases outside the gene matches: 12. The CDR3 contains 15 residues. CDR1 and CDR2 from the germline V gene are LNHDA and SQIVND (reference sequence). This CDR3 reads CASRATGVLTYEQYF. DNA for the CDR3: TGTGCCAGCCGAGCGACAGGGGTACTAACCTACGAGCAGTACTTC.

The V call is TRBV7-8, the J call TRBJ2-7; 8 bases fit TRBD2. This CDR3 has 15 amino acids. The V segment lost 5 bases and the J segment 3 bases; nucleotides outside the gene matches: 9. Germline V CDR1 and CDR2: SGHVS, FQNEAQ. Written as DNA, the CDR3 is TGTGCCAGCAGCAGGTCGCGGGGGGCAATCTACGAGCAGTACTTC. Translating it yields CASSRSRGAIYEQYF.

CDR3 bases: TGTGCCAGCAGCCGGACAGGGACTATGGGGGGCTACACCTTC. Its translation is CASSRTGTMGGYTF. The chain joins TRBV6-5 to TRBJ1-2, with 8 bases identical to TRBD1. The CDR3 length is 14 residues. V shed 6 bases, J shed 8 bases, and the junction held 11 bases outside the gene matches. Germline CDR1 is MNHEY and CDR2 is SVGAGI.

This clone was seen once. The chain couples TRBV5-8 to TRBJ2-1; TRBD1 might be the D (5 bases). Germline lookup yields CDR1 SGHTS and CDR2 YDEGEE. Trimming shortened V by 0 bases and J by 5 bases, and 12 bases separated the two germline ends. CDR3 size: 15 residues. CDR3 sequence: CASSLGQPANNEQFF. Written as DNA, the CDR3 is TGTGCCAGCAGCTTGGGACAGCCAGCTAACAATGAGCAGTTCTTC.